This TCR beta chain was recovered during a study of T cells in Graves' hyperthyroidism and ophthalmopathy (dated 2019 in TCRdb). Study-wide context: Peripheral blood was collected at initial diagnosis, before any treatment. A discovery cohort of about 95 patients, about 40 with Graves' ophthalmopathy and about 60 with stable Graves' hyperthyroidism, was used to find distinguishing TCR V-J signatures. Prospective prediction of ophthalmopathy was tested in an independent validation cohort consisting of about 19 hyperthyroidism patients and approximately 16 patients who later progressed to ophthalmopathy. The 100 discovery patients were randomly divided into training and test sets at a 7:3 ratio. In addition, the study compared T-cell repertoires in thyroid tissue and in blood from 6 or 7 Graves' hyperthyroidism patients. After sampling, hyperthyroidism patients received methimazole starting at 30 mg daily, and ophthalmopathy patients received high-dose intravenous methylprednisolone. The paper reports TCR Vbeta CDR3 sequencing of roughly 140 peripheral blood samples: some 44 ophthalmopathy, over 70 hyperthyroidism and 17 progressor patients.

Overall study results and their limits: Blood samples also contained most of the expanded thyroid clonotypes (frequency above 0.001), which suggests that blood repertoires may reflect thyroid immune responses. In cross-validation, a model built on a 13 V-J signature told ophthalmopathy apart from stable hyperthyroidism with 87.88% sensitivity and about 81% specificity, and in testing the same model reached 80%/75%. No statistical method was used to fix the sample size in advance, and group allocation was not hidden from the investigators. In validation, the model predicted progression to ophthalmopathy a median of around six months before onset, with about 70% sensitivity and roughly 73% specificity.

Hyperthyroidism patients were aged 18 to 65 years and newly diagnosed, with disease duration of less than 2 months. Patients with uncontrolled infections, other autoimmune diseases, pregnancy or lactation were excluded. Diagnoses were based on clinical symptoms, serum thyroxine and TRAb, thyroid ultrasound and orbital computed tomography. Blood from progressor patients was collected at the time of first diagnosis with hyperthyroidism, before any ophthalmopathy symptoms had appeared. Ficoll-Paque density gradient centrifugation was used to isolate PBMCs from approximately 10 ml of fresh peripheral blood. Patients classed as progressors first received a Graves' hyperthyroidism diagnosis and then went on to develop ophthalmopathy during follow-up. Total RNA was extracted with Trizol reagent, and quality was checked on an Agilent 2100 Bioanalyzer. Worth noting for this clonotype: The antigen it recognizes is unknown. No base qualities exist here, and no much larger clone lies one base off it.

After removal of 2 bases from V and 9 bases from J, the junction retains 5 bases not matched to a gene. According to the germline V gene, CDR1 reads SGHDT and CDR2 reads YYEEEE. Inclusive of the bounding cysteine and phenylalanine, the CDR3 is 13 residues long. Only the CDR3 region is kept as DNA, spanning 39 bases read in frame from base 1. TCR beta CDR3 regions were amplified from RNA transcripts. The TCR CDR3 was subjected to a first round of RT-PCR using the HTBI primer set and the Qiagen OneStep RT-PCR kit. Libraries were constructed in a second round of multiplex PCR, after which size selection and purification were performed. Libraries were sequenced paired-end with 100 bp reads on an Illumina HiSeq2000. Under the source paper's analysis protocol: SOAPnuke was used to process the raw data, with reads discarded if the reads contained adapters or uncalled bases, had a mean Phred below 15, or lacked an exact constant-primer or identifier match. High-quality paired reads were merged with COPE v1.2.5, and unique nucleotide sequences were defined as clonotypes. MiTCR v1.1 was used to align the clonotypes against IMGT TRBV, TRBD and TRBJ reference segments. The analysis included only V-J combinations with a frequency above 0.0001, which together covered 99% to 99.2% of the repertoires. A TCS score was defined as the ratio between F50 (clonal expansion) and ExV (chaos), using BLOSUM62-based TCRdist between CDR3 peptides within each V-J. Welch's t-statistics and random forest reduced approximately 520 V-J features to 10 to 15, which were used in a naive Bayes classifier (R e1071). TCRdb passed the public sequencing reads through fastp at Q25 and MiXCR, retaining productive beta sequences. Rows are unified per CDR3 protein, each entry keeping the most common DNA and genes. The V and J calls here are based on TCRdb, not the publication. This sample is represented by hundreds of thousands of distinct CDR3 sequences; more than 15% of them were singletons. The top ten constitute about a quarter of the sample.

The sequencing sample was made of blood. The chain is assembled from TRBV5-6 and TRBJ2-1, with 7 junctional bases fitting TRBD2. The receptor comes from a woman aged 18-29 years with Graves' hyperthyroidism that later progressed to Graves' ophthalmopathy. The DNA sequence is as follows: TGTGCCAGCAGCTTTTCTTCGGGAGGTGAGCAGTTCTTC. This is translated as CASSFSSGGEQFF.